The rows below give T cell receptor beta chains drawn from one sample of a study of blood T cell repertoires in COVID-19. Assay: immunoSEQ multiplex PCR; the TCRdb copy retains only in-frame clones and omits some. The sample holds 200,000 to 250,000 clones, around 90% seen once. Sequencing input: PBMCs or T cells enriched from blood (not recorded which). The receptors here all came from a man in his thirties or forties who had been exposed to COVID-19. Each CDR3 is given with its conserved first and last residue. Each record gives: V gene, clone size, J gene, D gene, CDR3 protein, CDR3 DNA. The D gene is left open where the match is weak. The size of a clone is reported for some rows only, either as once, few or many, or as a class for expanded clones.

V gene: TRBV11-1
clone size: -
J gene: TRBJ2-7
D gene: TRBD1
CDR3 protein: CASSSATWTGMYEQYF
CDR3 DNA: TGTGCCAGCAGCTCCGCCACCTGGACAGGGATGTACGAGCAGTACTTC

V gene: TRBV7-2
clone size: -
J gene: TRBJ2-5
D gene: -
CDR3 protein: CASSSLTSTETQYF
CDR3 DNA: TGTGCCAGCAGCTCCCTAACTAGTACGGAGACCCAGTACTTC

V gene: TRBV6-5
clone size: -
J gene: TRBJ1-5
D gene: TRBD1
CDR3 protein: CASRQGRDQPQHF
CDR3 DNA: TGTGCCAGCAGACAGGGGAGAGATCAGCCCCAGCATTTT

V gene: TRBV15
clone size: -
J gene: TRBJ1-6
D gene: -
CDR3 protein: CATSREWDTNSPLHF
CDR3 DNA: TGTGCCACCAGCAGAGAGTGGGACACTAATTCACCCCTCCACTTT

V gene: TRBV7-9
clone size: -
J gene: TRBJ2-1
D gene: -
CDR3 protein: CASSGTLKGYNEQFF
CDR3 DNA: TGTGCCAGCAGCGGGACTCTCAAGGGTTACAATGAGCAGTTCTTC

V gene: TRBV5-1
clone size: once
J gene: TRBJ2-5
D gene: TRBD2
CDR3 protein: CASSSGTSGGAWETQYF
CDR3 DNA: TGCGCCAGCAGCTCTGGGACTAGCGGGGGGGCCTGGGAGACCCAGTACTTC

V gene: TRBV5-4
clone size: -
J gene: TRBJ2-4
D gene: -
CDR3 protein: CASSSPGDRAKNIQYF
CDR3 DNA: TGTGCCAGCAGCTCCCCAGGGGATCGAGCCAAAAACATTCAGTACTTC

V gene: TRBV12-5
clone size: -
J gene: TRBJ1-3
D gene: -
CDR3 protein: CASGPGGAYTIYF
CDR3 DNA: TGTGCTAGTGGTCCGGGGGGGGCTTACACCATATATTTT

V gene: TRBV11-2
clone size: -
J gene: TRBJ1-6
D gene: TRBD1
CDR3 protein: CASSLGTGFNNSPLHF
CDR3 DNA: TGTGCCAGCAGCTTAGGGACAGGGTTCAATAATTCACCCCTCCACTTT

V gene: TRBV3-1/TRBV3-2
clone size: -
J gene: TRBJ1-1
D gene: -
CDR3 protein: CASSPRREQGKSWGNTEAFF
CDR3 DNA: TGTGCCAGCAGCCCCCGCCGGGAACAGGGAAAGTCATGGGGGAACACTGAAGCTTTCTTT

V gene: TRBV9
clone size: few
J gene: TRBJ2-1
D gene: -
CDR3 protein: CASSVEQVGNEQFF
CDR3 DNA: TGTGCCAGCAGCGTAGAACAGGTTGGCAATGAGCAGTTCTTC

V gene: TRBV4-2
clone size: -
J gene: TRBJ2-7
D gene: -
CDR3 protein: CASSQSRGGSYEQYF
CDR3 DNA: TGTGCCAGCAGCCAATCACGAGGGGGCTCCTACGAGCAGTACTTC

V gene: TRBV7-2
clone size: -
J gene: TRBJ2-1
D gene: TRBD2
CDR3 protein: CASSLGGGDYPFF
CDR3 DNA: TGTGCCAGCAGCTTAGGGGGTGGGGACTATCCGTTCTTC

V gene: TRBV6-5
clone size: -
J gene: TRBJ2-5
D gene: -
CDR3 protein: CASSQGFETQYF
CDR3 DNA: TGTGCCAGCTCACAGGGCTTCGAGACCCAGTACTTC

V gene: TRBV4-2
clone size: -
J gene: TRBJ1-4
D gene: -
CDR3 protein: CASSPEGWGEKLFF
CDR3 DNA: TGTGCCAGCAGCCCTGAGGGATGGGGTGAAAAACTGTTTTTT

V gene: TRBV2
clone size: -
J gene: TRBJ1-4
D gene: -
CDR3 protein: CASMRTFNEKLFF
CDR3 DNA: TGTGCCAGCATGAGGACTTTTAATGAAAAACTGTTTTTT

V gene: TRBV2
clone size: -
J gene: TRBJ2-2
D gene: TRBD1
CDR3 protein: CAIWTGGSTGELFF
CDR3 DNA: TGTGCCATTTGGACAGGGGGCAGCACCGGGGAGCTGTTTTTT